This record concerns one TCR beta chain sequence. Its target is unknown. Germline CDR1 GTSNPN, CDR2 SVGIG (reference sequence). V lost 3 bases, J lost 5 bases, and 16 bases lay in between. The CDR3 spans 14 residues. The source of the sample is a study of response to subunit inactivated influenza vaccine. Findings of the study overall: Each seasonal flu vaccination may recruit only limited new T cells, authors suggested.

Each CDR3 protein gets one entry after TCRdb re-called the RT-PCR reads with MiXCR. The sample yields around 540,000 distinct CDR3 sequences, about 12% seen once. This clonotype was obtained from a man aged 45-65 years who received an inactivated influenza vaccine. Sequencing was performed on PBMCs from blood, taken on the day of vaccination. The gene calls are TRBV30 and TRBJ2-5; D possibly corresponds to TRBD2 (5 bases). The CDR3 DNA reads TGTGCCTGGAGAGTTGGCGGGTCGGGGGAGACCCAGTACTTC. Translating gives CAWRVGGSGETQYF. Full variable domain (missing parts from reference TRBV30 and TRBJ2-5): SQTIHQWPATLVQPVGSPLSLECTVEGTSNPNLYWYRQAAGRGLQLLFYSVGIGQISSEVPQNLSASRPQDRQFILSSKKLLLSDSGFYLCAWRVGGSGETQYFGPGTRLLVL.